The clone carrying this T cell receptor beta chain was counted only a few times. Its antigen is unidentified. During its preparation, the TCRbeta library received unique molecular identifiers. TCRdb fed the PCR reads into MiXCR, producing one record per CDR3 protein. This sample has just under 250,000 distinct CDR3 sequences, with about 25% found just once. This sample is part of a study of T-cell reconstitution after alpha-beta-depleted transplantation in children. Notes on the study in general: From surviving recipient T cells and thymic progenitors came the high day-60 TCRbeta diversity observed in some patients. From newly produced T cells came most of the T-cell counts and diversity one year after transplant.

The ends were cut back, 3 bases at V and 2 bases at J, with 15 bases in the middle. The CDR3 has 16 residues. The V gene's germline CDR1 is PRHDT and CDR2 FYEKMQ (reference sequence). The J gene is TRBJ2-3, the V gene TRBV13; a possible D gene is TRBD2 (6 bases). This TCR derives from a girl aged 2-10 years with Fanconi anemia, due to receive a stem cell transplant. Sequencing used PBMCs, obtained before TCRalphabeta/CD19-depleted stem cell transplant. This chain's CDR3 is CASSLGLLCHTDTQYF. The CDR3 DNA reads as TGTGCCAGCAGCTTGGGACTCCTATGCCACACAGATACGCAGTATTTT.